In its sample, the clone carrying this T cell receptor (beta chain) was seen a few times. Its matching antigen is unknown. Post-sort purity exceeded 95% for all sorted populations. The study reverse transcribed the entire isolated RNA, so it sequenced expressed TCRB transcripts. Assay used: immunoSEQ multiplex PCR; TCRdb lists only in-frame clones, some missing. The sample consists of roughly 160,000 clones, roughly 8% of them appearing once. This sample stems from a study of beta chain features in type 1 diabetes. About the study: The number of sorted cells examined across all samples was approximately 100 million. Study observations and caveats: Among all four CD4+ subsets, Type 1 diabetes patients had TCRB CDR3s that were moderately but significantly shorter. Patients with type 1 diabetes showed fewer VDJ junction insertions and more deletions.

The specimen sequenced was central memory CD4+ T cells from blood. This TCR derives from a young man with type 1 diabetes.

The CDR3: CASSAGTEDTQYF. CDR3 in DNA: TGCGCCAGCAGCGCCGGGACTGAGGATACGCAGTATTTT. The chain uses TRBV4-3 and TRBJ2-3; TRBD2 is a possible D gene (6 bases). Germline CDR1 reads LGHNA; CDR2 reads YSLEER. The CDR3 has 13 amino acids. Trimming cost V 5 bases and J 6 bases, with 12 bases left between them.